These T cell receptor beta chains were read from a single sample in a study of shared clonotypes between healthy human individuals. Sequencing was performed with immunoSEQ multiplex PCR; in TCRdb, only in-frame clones are kept and a portion is missing. The sample has roughly 650,000 clones; approximately 96% are singletons. The sample comprised naive CD8+ T cells sorted from blood. Receptor source: a woman aged 30 to 39 in good health. Each CDR3 is given with its conserved first and last residue. The D gene is left open where the match is weak. Expanded clones get a size class; other rows say once, few or many, or leave the size out.

V gene	D gene	clone size	J gene	CDR3 DNA	CDR3 protein
TRBV2	NA	NA	TRBJ1-5	TGTGCCAGCCGAGCAGGGGTCCATGGCAATCAGCCCCAGCATTTT	CASRAGVHGNQPQHF
TRBV11-2	TRBD2	once	TRBJ2-7	TGTGCCAGCAGCCCCTCCGGGACTAGCGGGTTGGCTAGCTCCTACGAGCAGTACTTC	CASSPSGTSGLASSYEQYF
TRBV19	NA	NA	TRBJ2-1	TGTGCCAGTAGCGGTCACCCTACCGATGAGCAGTTCTTC	CASSGHPTDEQFF
TRBV4-1	NA	NA	TRBJ1-5	TGCGCCAGCAGCCATCGAAGTCGGAATCAGCCCCAGCATTTT	CASSHRSRNQPQHF
TRBV9	NA	NA	TRBJ1-2	TGTGCCAGCAGCGAGAGTCCGGGACTGTGGAGCACCTATGGCTACACCTTC	CASSESPGLWSTYGYTF
TRBV19	NA	NA	TRBJ2-2	TGTGCCAGTAGTATACGGGTCGGGCCCGGGGAGCTGTTTTTT	CASSIRVGPGELFF
TRBV9	NA	NA	TRBJ1-4	TGTGCCAGCAGCGCGGACGAAAAACTGTTTTTT	CASSADEKLFF
TRBV4-2	TRBD2	NA	TRBJ2-3	TGTGCCAGCAGCCAAGATCGCCTCACGGCGGGAGGTACAGATACGCAGTATTTT	CASSQDRLTAGGTDTQYF
TRBV11-2	NA	once	TRBJ2-5	TGTGCCAGCAGCTTAGACGGGTTGGGAGAGACCCAGTACTTC	CASSLDGLGETQYF
TRBV5-1	NA	NA	TRBJ2-7	TGCGCCAGCAGCCTAGAGGGGCTTGCGAACGAGCAGTACTTC	CASSLEGLANEQYF
TRBV14	NA	NA	TRBJ2-7	TGTGCCAGCAGCCAAGATCGGACCGGAGTGGATTACGAGCAGTACTTC	CASSQDRTGVDYEQYF
TRBV4-2	NA	NA	TRBJ2-7	TGTGCCAGCAGCCAAGAAGTGACCGGAACCTCCTACGAGCAGTACTTC	CASSQEVTGTSYEQYF
TRBV6-1	TRBD2	NA	TRBJ2-7	TGTGCCAGCAGTGAAGCTTTGGGGCTAGCGGGCTACGAGCAGTACTTC	CASSEALGLAGYEQYF
TRBV19	TRBD1	NA	TRBJ2-3	TGTGCCAGTAGTAAGGGGGCACGGGCCATGGTGGTGGATACGCAGTATTTT	CASSKGARAMVVDTQYF
TRBV6-5	TRBD2	NA	TRBJ2-1	TGTGCCAGCAGCTCCGGGACTAGCGCGACAGAGCAGTTCTTC	CASSSGTSATEQFF
TRBV10-2	NA	NA	TRBJ2-7	TGCGCCAGCAGTGATGGTTTCTACGAGCAGTACTTC	CASSDGFYEQYF
TRBV27	TRBD1	once	TRBJ2-1	TGTGCCAGCAGTCTACTCGGGACAGGGGTCAATGAGCAGTTCTTC	CASSLLGTGVNEQFF
TRBV30	NA	once	TRBJ1-5	TGTGCCTGGAGTGTAGGGCAGGGTTATCAGCCCCAGCATTTT	CAWSVGQGYQPQHF
TRBV7-9	TRBD2	NA	TRBJ2-5	TGTGCCAGCAGCCACGAGACTAGCGGGAACCAAGAGACCCAGTACTTC	CASSHETSGNQETQYF
TRBV19	NA	NA	TRBJ1-5	TGTGCCAGTAGTATAGATTGGGTGCTGAATCAGCCCCAGCATTTT	CASSIDWVLNQPQHF